These 9 T cell receptor beta chains share one sample of origin, sequenced in a study of vaccination and CD4 T cells after COVID-19. The treatment here: approximately nine-day PBMC culture with coronavirus spike peptide pools or control peptides (ViraFEST assay). The Oncomine TCR Beta short-read assay generated sequence data from the DNA of cultured CD4+ T cells. TCRdb re-called the PCR reads through MiXCR, storing one row per CDR3 protein. The sample lists nearly 9,000 distinct CDR3 sequences, about 57% occurring once. For these TCRs, the target antigens are not known. Sequenced input: CD4+ T cells from blood, cultured in vitro. The receptors stem from a human donor who had recovered from COVID-19.

This clonotype turned up a few times. This chain uses TRBV7-2 with TRBJ2-2, with 10 positions matching TRBD1. The ends lost 6 bases at V and 6 bases at J; junction bases unmatched: 4. Germline loops: CDR1 SGHTA, CDR2 FQGNSA. This CDR3 comprises 14 residues. The CDR3 nucleotides are TGTGCCAGCAGGACAGGGGGCTGGTCCGGGGAGCTGTTTTTT. Translation: CASRTGGWSGELFF.

By share, this clonotype ranks as medium-sized. V usage is TRBV10-3 and J usage is TRBJ1-2, with D possibly being TRBD1 (6 bases). From germline, CDR1 is ENHRY and CDR2 SYGVKD. V gave up 0 bases and J gave up 4 bases, with 12 bases separating them. The CDR3 is 15 residues long. The CDR3 bases are TGTGCCATCAGTGAGTCCTGGACAGCGTCCTATGGCTACACCTTC. As protein: CAISESWTASYGYTF.

The V gene is TRBV7-8, the J gene TRBJ1-3; D gene uncertain. V lost 5 bases, J lost 0 bases, and 8 bases lay in between. This CDR3 spans 14 amino acids. Germline-derived CDR1 and CDR2 are SGHVS and FQNEAQ. CDR3 amino acids: CASSPLGSGNTIYF. The CDR3 DNA sequence: TGTGCCAGCAGCCCACTGGGCTCTGGAAACACCATATATTTT.

The chain joins TRBV20-1 to TRBJ2-7, with TRBD2 identical over 12 bases. This CDR3 region has 17 residues. Germline V gene lookup returns CDR1 DFQATT and CDR2 SNEGSKA (reference sequence). J gave up 5 bases and V 0 bases, and 11 bases lay outside the gene matches. For the CDR3, the DNA is TGCAGTGCTAGAGATGCCGAGACTAGCGGGAGTTCCCACGAGCAGTACTTC. Translating it yields CSARDAETSGSSHEQYF.

The chain employs TRBV6-1 and TRBJ1-5; 7 bases are shared with TRBD1. The J segment lost 2 bases and the V segment lost 7 bases, leaving 20 bases of the junction unmatched. The CDR3 contains 19 residues. The germline gives CDR1 MNHNS, CDR2 SASEGT. The CDR3 region is CASNDRRQGVLVGNQPQHF. CDR3 DNA sequence: TGTGCCAGCAATGACCGGCGGCAGGGGGTTTTGGTCGGCAATCAGCCCCAGCATTTT.

This clonotype has just a few counts. The rearrangement joins TRBV7-8 to TRBJ1-6; TRBD1 aligns across 7 bases. The germline gives CDR1 SGHVS, CDR2 FQNEAQ. Losses at the gene ends were 5 bases for V and 6 bases for J; bases not matched to a gene: 7. This CDR3 has 15 amino acids. This CDR3 reads CASSTQGTPNSPLHF. In nucleotides, the CDR3 is TGTGCCAGCAGCACACAGGGGACACCTAATTCACCCCTCCACTTT.

The chain has TRBV20-1 and TRBJ2-2; TRBD1 might be the D (6 bases). The CDR3 runs 13 residues. With 3 bases removed from V and 6 bases from J, the gap between germline ends came to 11 bases. Germline CDR1 is DFQATT and CDR2 is SNEGSKA (reference sequence). The CDR3 spells CSASFQGSGELFF. The DNA for the CDR3 is TGCAGTGCTAGTTTCCAGGGGTCCGGGGAGCTGTTTTTT.

The genes are TRBV6-2 or TRBV6-3 and TRBJ1-5; TRBD1 is a possible D gene (5 bases). The V gene lost 2 bases and the J gene lost 6 bases, with 8 bases spanning the gap. Germline lookup yields CDR1 MNHEY and CDR2 SVGEGT. CDR3 length: 13 residues. The CDR3 coding sequence is TGTGCCAGCAGTTACGGGGGGAGTCAGCCCCAGCATTTT. Encoded protein: CASSYGGSQPQHF.

The rearrangement uses TRBV20-1 and TRBJ2-7; 12 nucleotides agree with TRBD2. The CDR3 has 17 amino acids. Germline values: CDR1 DFQATT, CDR2 SNEGSKA (reference sequence). With 2 bases clipped from V and 2 bases from J, the junction kept 10 bases outside the gene matches. The CDR3 protein is CSARFGLAGGLAYEQYF. The CDR3 DNA follows: TGCAGTGCTAGATTCGGCCTAGCGGGGGGGCTAGCCTACGAGCAGTACTTC.